These 6 T cell receptor beta chains were all obtained from the same sample, sequenced in a study of T cell changes during pregnancy in multiple sclerosis. Some clones are missing from TCRdb's copy, which holds only in-frame ones; the method was immunoSEQ multiplex PCR. The sample consists of 25,000 to 35,000 clones, about 90% of them appearing once. The material was peripheral blood, obtained in the first trimester of pregnancy. These receptors all come from a female donor in good health, enrolled as a control in a pregnancy study.

This clone came up a few times. The rearrangement links TRBV10-3 to TRBJ1-2, with 8 bases fitting TRBD1. The CDR3 contains 13 residues. V shed 9 bases, J shed 0 bases, and the junction held 3 bases outside the gene matches. Germline V gives CDR1 ENHRY, CDR2 SYGVKD. The CDR3 sequence is CAIAGQANYGYTF. CDR3 sequence (DNA): TGTGCCATAGCGGGACAGGCTAACTATGGCTACACCTTC.

This chain joins TRBV5-4 and TRBJ1-4; 9 bases are shared with TRBD1. The CDR3 is 14 amino acids. CDR1 is SGHNT and CDR2 is YYREEE in the germline V gene (reference sequence). The junction had 2 bases not matched to a gene; V was cut back by 0 bases and J by 8 bases. The CDR3 here is CASSLDRGQEKLFF. The CDR3 coding sequence is TGTGCCAGCAGCTTGGACAGGGGGCAAGAAAAACTGTTTTTT.

This clone has a single count. The rearrangement uses TRBV6-6 and TRBJ2-3, with 8 bases aligning to TRBD2. This CDR3 spans 14 amino acids. Looked up from germline, CDR1 is MNHNY and CDR2 is SVGAGI (reference sequence). J gave up 2 bases and V 5 bases, and 3 bases lay outside the gene matches. The CDR3 loop is CASSRSGNTDTQYF. The CDR3 coding sequence is TGTGCCAGCAGTCGTAGCGGGAACACAGATACGCAGTATTTT.

V gene TRBV5-6 combines with J gene TRBJ2-2; 9 bases align to TRBD1. CDR1 and CDR2 (germline): SGHDT, YYEEEE. Trimming took 4 bases from V and 4 from J; bases not matched to a gene: 8. The CDR3 extends over 16 amino acids. The CDR3 sequence: CASSIHRGRITGELFF. The CDR3 DNA reads as TGTGCCAGCAGCATTCACAGGGGGCGGATCACCGGGGAGCTGTTTTTT. The variable domain in full, with the rest retrieved from reference TRBV5-6 and TRBJ2-2, is DAGVTQSPTHLIKTRGQQVTLRCSPKSGHDTVSWYQQALGQGPQFIFQYYEEEERQRGNFPDRFSGHQFPNYSSELNVNALLLGDSALYLCASSIHRGRITGELFFGEGSRLTVL.

V gene TRBV5-4 combines with J gene TRBJ2-5; the match to TRBD2 covers 12 bases. The CDR3 loop spans 15 amino acids. The germline V gene encodes CDR1 SGHNT and CDR2 YYREEE (reference sequence). The trim removed 4 bases at V and 5 bases at J, leaving 6 bases unmatched. CDR3 DNA sequence: TGTGCCAGCAGCCCTCTAGCGGGGGGGGAGGAGACCCAGTACTTC. This sequence encodes CASSPLAGGEETQYF.

The chain links TRBV27 to TRBJ2-1, with TRBD2 matching over 12 bases. The CDR3 sequence is 17 residues long. The germline gives CDR1 MNHEY, CDR2 SMNVEV (reference sequence). V was clipped by 6 bases and J by 7 bases; unmatched bases: 13. The CDR3 region has the DNA TGTGCCAGCAGCAGGCCCACTAGCGGGGGGAATAGGAATGAGCAGTTCTTC. Protein product: CASSRPTSGGNRNEQFF.